This TCR beta chain was captured by sequencing in a study of T cells after yellow fever vaccination. The CDR3 length is 14 residues. The junction had 4 bases not matched to a gene; V was cut back by 2 bases and J by 3 bases. In germline, CDR1 is ENHRY, CDR2 SYGVKD. Template switching with 5'RACE generated the TCR cDNA and added a universal primer site and UMIs. TCRdb reprocessed the 5' RACE reads with MiXCR, giving one entry per CDR3 protein. This sample has approximately 74,000 distinct CDR3 sequences, with roughly 6.9% found just once. Broader study findings: Clonotypes shared by both compartments, CD4 and CD8, made up a small share.

This clonotype occurred many times. Its cognate antigen is unknown. The sequence was collected from a man between 18 and 35 years old who received the YFV17D yellow fever vaccine. The source material was CD8+ T cells sorted from PBMCs, sampled more than 4 days after the first yellow fever vaccination. The chain is built from TRBV10-3 and TRBJ2-7; 7 bases map to TRBD1. The CDR3 sequence is CAISEETGLYEQYF. The DNA of the CDR3 is TGTGCCATCAGTGAGGAGACAGGGCTCTACGAGCAGTACTTC.